The T cell receptor (beta chain) under discussion was sequenced for a study of response to subunit inactivated influenza vaccine. One entry per CDR3 protein results from TCRdb running MiXCR on the RT-PCR reads. The data show 150,000 to 200,000 distinct CDR3 sequences, with approximately 12% seen just once and roughly 29% held by the top ten. A few counts support this clonotype. The CDR3 totals 17 residues. Germline CDR1 MNHNS, CDR2 SASEGT. The V and J ends lost 2 bases and 6 bases, in that order; junction bases with no gene match: 13. The same data also went into a second study, on T cells expressing NK-cell markers. Per that paper: Beta-chain TCR cDNA was generated via 5'RACE template switching with UMIs. A handful of donors showed these clonotypes also leading the CD3+CD56-NKG2C+ fraction.

The clonotype comes from a man between 50 and 59 years old who received an inactivated influenza vaccine. The sequences come from CD8+ T cells sorted from PBMCs, collected approximately 13 days after vaccination. The V gene is TRBV6-1, the J gene TRBJ2-1, with TRBD2 matching over 7 bases. The CDR3 spells CASSENPSGGWGNEQFF. CDR3 nucleotides: TGTGCCAGCAGTGAAAACCCCTCGGGGGGTTGGGGCAATGAGCAGTTCTTC.